This entry concerns a single TCR beta chain. These data originate in a study of blood T cell repertoires in COVID-19. Overall study: Acute-phase and convalescent COVID-19 samples originated in the United States, Italy and Spain.

CDR3 length equals 14 residues. The germline V and J ends were trimmed by 4 bases and 10 bases, with 20 bases remaining between them. Germline CDR1 SGHRS, CDR2 YFSETQ. Produced via immunoSEQ multiplex PCR; TCRdb's table is partial and in-frame only. This table holds 250,000 or so clones, more than 80% found once. Sequencing was performed on peripheral blood. This chain uses TRBV5-1 with TRBJ1-2; perhaps TRBD1 as D (6 bases). This receptor was taken from a man aged 25-40 years with COVID-19, enrolled during active disease. CDR3 sequence: CASSLLDRPGLYTF. In nucleotides, the CDR3 is TGCGCCAGCAGCCTTCTAGACAGGCCCGGTCTCTACACCTTC.